This T cell receptor (beta chain) was sequenced in a study of OX40 agonist ivuxolimab in advanced cancers. Study-wide context: A partial response was reached by three patients: one with hepatocellular carcinoma and two with cutaneous melanoma.

This CDR3 is 13 amino acids long. The germline V gene encodes CDR1 SGHRS and CDR2 YFSETQ. Trimming pared 2 bases from V and 8 bases from J, leaving 11 bases between. A remark on this clone: What it binds is unknown.

Findings of the study overall: There was clonal expansion of CD4+ and CD8+ blood T cells by week 6 at 0.1 to 3.0 mg/kg. Partial responders at 0.1-3.0 mg/kg had among the lowest clonal expansion.

Profiling relied on immunoSEQ multiplex PCR, and the TCRdb table lists in-frame clones only, not all of them. The table lists approximately 58,000 clones, approximately 84% of them singletons. This sequence was found in an adult with an advanced solid tumor such as melanoma, head and neck, liver or kidney cancer. The source material was CD4+ or CD8+ T cells sorted from blood, sampled in a trial of the OX40 agonist ivuxolimab. The rearrangement joins TRBV5-1 to TRBJ2-1; D is possibly TRBD2 (5 bases). Written as DNA, the CDR3 is TGCGCCAGCAGCTTTTTCGGGGTGGATGAGCAGTTCTTC. It specifies CASSFFGVDEQFF.